This paragraph covers one TCR beta chain sequence. The antigen remains undetermined. These data come from a study of post-analysis software for immune sequencing data. Findings of the study overall: In patients, about five TRBV segments were more frequent than in controls, with TRBV5-6, TRBV5-1 and TRBV20-1 among them. When compared against controls, multiple sclerosis patients showed significantly lower normalized Chao1 diversity.

Between the trimmed V and J ends, which lost 6 bases and 8 bases, there was a span of 19 bases. The CDR3 contains 14 residues. Germline assignment: CDR1 SGHAT and CDR2 FQNNGV. The TCR beta cDNA libraries contained unique molecular identifiers. TCRdb processed the PCR reads anew with MiXCR; each CDR3 protein has one entry. This table has under 900,000 distinct CDR3 sequences, about 57% appearing once. The sequence derives from a girl aged 5-17 years with multiple sclerosis. The sample comprised blood. The chain employs TRBV11-2 and TRBJ1-1; D gene uncertain. CDR3 nucleotide sequence: TGTGCCAGCAGTTCGGACCCCTACACCTCCGAAGCTTTCTTT. Encoded protein: CASSSDPYTSEAFF.